A selection of T cell receptor beta chains follows, all from one sample in a study of metastatic and nonmetastatic thyroid tumors. TCRdb ran MiXCR on the PCR reads. The table lists about 24,000 clones, approximately 20% of them singletons. Sequenced material: blood. Every receptor here comes from a female donor with papillary thyroid cancer or a benign thyroid nodule (not recorded which). Some clones in this sample may be carry-over from other donors' samples. Both conserved end residues are part of each CDR3. Each record gives: J gene, CDR3 length, clone size, D gene, V gene, CDR3 DNA, CDR3 protein. A D gene is named only where the DNA matches it firmly. Rows may omit the clone size; those that give it use once, few, many or a size class.

TRBJ1-2 14 - TRBD1 TRBV10-3 TGTGCACCCACAGGGGGCCCCAGACGCTATGGCTACACCTTC CAPTGGPRRYGYTF
TRBJ2-3 16 once TRBD2 TRBV18 TGTGCCATCTCACCGGGAGCGGAGACTAGCACAGATTCGCAGTATTTT CAISPGAETSTDSQYF
TRBJ2-7 15 few - TRBV6-5 TGTGCCAGCAGTTATGAGGCAGGGAGCTCCTACGAGCAGTACTTC CASSYEAGSSYEQYF
TRBJ2-7 13 medium-sized - TRBV12-3/TRBV12-4 TGTGCCAGCGGCAGTTTGCCCCCCTACGAGCAGTACTTC CASGSLPPYEQYF
TRBJ2-7 12 many - TRBV18 TGTGCCAGCTCACCACCGTCAAACGAGCAGTACTTC CASSPPSNEQYF
TRBJ1-1 13 many TRBD1 TRBV28 TGTGCCAGCAGGTCGACAGGGGCCTTTGAAGCTTTCTTT CASRSTGAFEAFF
TRBJ2-3 11 medium-sized - TRBV24-1 TGTGCCACCAGTGCCACAGATACGCAGTATTTT CATSATDTQYF
TRBJ2-1 14 few TRBD2 TRBV20-1 TGCAGTGCTGGGGGGCTAGCGGGAGTCAATGAGCAGTTCTTC CSAGGLAGVNEQFF
TRBJ2-7 16 - - TRBV5-1 TGCGCCAGCAGCTGGGTTGGGACACGGGACTCCTACGAGCAGTACTTC CASSWVGTRDSYEQYF
TRBJ1-4 14 many TRBD1 TRBV19 TGTGCCAGTAAGCTCGAGGGGGCGGGTGAAAAACTGTTTTTT CASKLEGAGEKLFF
TRBJ1-6 11 few - TRBV7-2 TGTGCCAGCAGCTTGAATTCACCCCTCCACTTT CASSLNSPLHF
TRBJ1-2 16 medium-sized TRBD1 TRBV10-3 TGTGCCATCAGTGAGTGGACAGGGAAGTCAAACTATGGCTACACCTTC CAISEWTGKSNYGYTF
TRBJ2-2 15 - - TRBV24-1 TGTGCCACCAGTGATTATAGGTCCGACACCGGGGAGCTGTTTTTT CATSDYRSDTGELFF
TRBJ1-2 15 medium-sized - TRBV6-1 TGTGCCAGCAGTGAAGCGCTTTTCCAGGTTGATGGCTACACCTTC CASSEALFQVDGYTF
TRBJ2-3 14 many - TRBV5-4 TGTGCCAGCAGCTTTCAAGGGGGGCCAGATACGCAGTATTTT CASSFQGGPDTQYF
TRBJ2-2 18 - TRBD2 TRBV20-1 TGCAGTGCTAGAGACCTCCTTAGTGGGACTACGAACACCGGGGAGCTGTTTTTT CSARDLLSGTTNTGELFF
TRBJ1-2 13 many - TRBV29-1 TGCAGCGTTGGCGGGGTCGCCACTTATGGCTACACCTTC CSVGGVATYGYTF
TRBJ1-1 14 many - TRBV28 TGTGCCAGCAGCTCCGGTGGCATGAACACTGAAGCTTTCTTT CASSSGGMNTEAFF
TRBJ1-5 14 many TRBD1 TRBV3-1 TGTGCCAGCAGCCGGACAGGGGGCGGCCAGCCCCAGCATTTT CASSRTGGGQPQHF
TRBJ1-2 13 many TRBD1 TRBV7-9 TGTGCCAGCAGCTCACAGGGGGCGGAGGGCTACACCTTC CASSSQGAEGYTF
TRBJ2-5 12 many TRBD2 TRBV20-1 TGCAGTCCAGCGGGGGGCCAGGAGACCCAGTACTTC CSPAGGQETQYF
TRBJ2-7 16 many - TRBV3-1 TGTGCCAGCAGCTCACACAGGGAAGGTACGCCCTACGAGCAGTACTTC CASSSHREGTPYEQYF